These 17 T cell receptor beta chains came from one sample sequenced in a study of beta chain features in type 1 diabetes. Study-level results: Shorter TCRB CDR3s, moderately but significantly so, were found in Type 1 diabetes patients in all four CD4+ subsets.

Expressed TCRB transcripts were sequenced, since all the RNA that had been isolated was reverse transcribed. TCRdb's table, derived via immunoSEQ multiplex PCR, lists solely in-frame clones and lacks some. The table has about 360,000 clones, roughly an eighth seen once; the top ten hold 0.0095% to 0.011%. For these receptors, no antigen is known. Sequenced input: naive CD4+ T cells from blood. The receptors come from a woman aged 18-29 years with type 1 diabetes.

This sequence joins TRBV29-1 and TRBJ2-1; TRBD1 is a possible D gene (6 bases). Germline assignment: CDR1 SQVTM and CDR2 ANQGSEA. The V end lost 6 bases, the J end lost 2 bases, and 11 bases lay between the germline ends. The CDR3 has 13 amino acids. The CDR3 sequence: CSVYRDPYNEQFF. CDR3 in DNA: TGCAGCGTCTACAGGGACCCCTACAATGAGCAGTTCTTC.

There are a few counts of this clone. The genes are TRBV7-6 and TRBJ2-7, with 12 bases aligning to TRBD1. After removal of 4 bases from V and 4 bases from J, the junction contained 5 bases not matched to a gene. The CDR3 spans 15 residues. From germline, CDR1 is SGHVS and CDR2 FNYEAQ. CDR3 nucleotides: TGTGCCAGCAGCTCCGCGGGACAGGGGGCTTACGAGCAGTACTTC. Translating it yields CASSSAGQGAYEQYF. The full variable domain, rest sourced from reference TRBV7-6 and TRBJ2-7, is GAGVSQSPRYKVTKRGQDVALRCDPISGHVSLYWYRQALGQGPEFLTYFNYEAQQDKSGLPNDRFSAERPEGSISTLTIQRTEQRDSAMYRCASSSAGQGAYEQYFGPGTRLTVT.

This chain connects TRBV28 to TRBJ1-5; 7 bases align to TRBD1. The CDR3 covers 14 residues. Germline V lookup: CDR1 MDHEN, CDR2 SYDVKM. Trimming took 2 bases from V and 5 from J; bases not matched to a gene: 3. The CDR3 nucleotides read TGTGCCAGCAGTTTAGTCCAGGGGGATCAGCCCCAGCATTTT. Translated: CASSLVQGDQPQHF.

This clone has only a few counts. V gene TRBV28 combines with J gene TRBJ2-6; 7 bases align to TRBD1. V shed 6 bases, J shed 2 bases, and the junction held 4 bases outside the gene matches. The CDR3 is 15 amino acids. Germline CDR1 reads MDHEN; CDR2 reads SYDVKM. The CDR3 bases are TGTGCCAGCAGGCCTACAGGGGCTGGGGCCAACGTCCTGACTTTC. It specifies CASRPTGAGANVLTF.

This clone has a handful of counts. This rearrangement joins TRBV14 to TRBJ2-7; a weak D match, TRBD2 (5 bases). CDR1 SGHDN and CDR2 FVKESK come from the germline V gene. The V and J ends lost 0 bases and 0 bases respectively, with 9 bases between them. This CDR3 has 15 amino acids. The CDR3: CASSQDPGISYEQYF. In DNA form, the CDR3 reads TGTGCCAGCAGCCAAGACCCGGGGATCTCCTACGAGCAGTACTTC.

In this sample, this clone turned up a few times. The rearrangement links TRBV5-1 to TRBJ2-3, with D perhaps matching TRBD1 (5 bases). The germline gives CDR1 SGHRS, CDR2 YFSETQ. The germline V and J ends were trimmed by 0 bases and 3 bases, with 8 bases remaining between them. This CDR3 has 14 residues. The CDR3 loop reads CASSLEGVTDTQYF. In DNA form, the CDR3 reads TGCGCCAGCAGCTTGGAAGGGGTGACAGATACGCAGTATTTT.

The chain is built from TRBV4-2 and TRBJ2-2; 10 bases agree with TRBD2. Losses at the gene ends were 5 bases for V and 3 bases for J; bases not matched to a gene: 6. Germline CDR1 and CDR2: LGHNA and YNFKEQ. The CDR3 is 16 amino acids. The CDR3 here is CASSSRTSGDTGELFF. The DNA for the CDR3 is TGTGCCAGCAGCTCACGGACTAGCGGAGACACCGGGGAGCTGTTTTTT.

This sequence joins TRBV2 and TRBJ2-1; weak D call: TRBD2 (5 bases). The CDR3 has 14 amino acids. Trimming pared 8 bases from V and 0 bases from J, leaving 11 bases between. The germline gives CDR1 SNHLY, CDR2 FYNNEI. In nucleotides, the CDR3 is TGTGCCAGCTGCCGGGAACGCTCCTACAATGAGCAGTTCTTC. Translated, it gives CASCRERSYNEQFF.

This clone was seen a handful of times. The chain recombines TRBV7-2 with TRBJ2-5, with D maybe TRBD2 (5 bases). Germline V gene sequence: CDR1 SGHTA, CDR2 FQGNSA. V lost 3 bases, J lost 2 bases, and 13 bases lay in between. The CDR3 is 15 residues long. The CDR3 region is CASSLDLLLQETQYF. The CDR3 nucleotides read TGTGCCAGCAGCTTGGACTTACTTCTACAAGAGACCCAGTACTTC.

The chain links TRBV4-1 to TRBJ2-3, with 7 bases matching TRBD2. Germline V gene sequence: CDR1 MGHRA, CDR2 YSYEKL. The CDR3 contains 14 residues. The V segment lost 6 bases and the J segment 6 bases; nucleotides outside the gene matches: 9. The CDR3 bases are TGCGCCAGCAGACCGGGACTACTCGATGATACGCAGTATTTT. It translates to CASRPGLLDDTQYF.

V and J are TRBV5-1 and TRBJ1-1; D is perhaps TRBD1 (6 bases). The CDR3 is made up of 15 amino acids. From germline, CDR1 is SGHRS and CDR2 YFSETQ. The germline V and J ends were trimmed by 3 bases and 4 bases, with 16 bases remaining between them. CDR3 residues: CASSSLTGSPTEAFF. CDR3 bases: TGCGCCAGCAGCTCACTCACAGGGTCGCCCACTGAAGCTTTCTTT.

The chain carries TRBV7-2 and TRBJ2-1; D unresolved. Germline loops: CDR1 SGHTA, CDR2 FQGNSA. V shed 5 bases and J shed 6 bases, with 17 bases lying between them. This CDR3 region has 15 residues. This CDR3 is CASSEVPVTGNEQFF. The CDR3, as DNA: TGTGCCAGCAGCGAGGTACCTGTCACGGGCAATGAGCAGTTCTTC.

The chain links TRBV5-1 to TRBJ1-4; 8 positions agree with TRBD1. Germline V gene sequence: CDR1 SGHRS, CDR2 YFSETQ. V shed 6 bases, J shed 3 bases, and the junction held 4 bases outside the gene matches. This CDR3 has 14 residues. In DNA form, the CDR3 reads TGCGCCAGCAAGGACAGGGATGCTAATGAAAAACTGTTTTTT. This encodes CASKDRDANEKLFF.

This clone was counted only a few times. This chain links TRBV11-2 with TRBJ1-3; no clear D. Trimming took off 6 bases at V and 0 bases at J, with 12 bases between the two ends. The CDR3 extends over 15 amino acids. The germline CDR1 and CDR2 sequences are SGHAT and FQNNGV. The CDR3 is CASRPWEGSGNTIYF. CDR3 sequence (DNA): TGTGCCAGCAGGCCCTGGGAGGGCTCTGGAAACACCATATATTTT.

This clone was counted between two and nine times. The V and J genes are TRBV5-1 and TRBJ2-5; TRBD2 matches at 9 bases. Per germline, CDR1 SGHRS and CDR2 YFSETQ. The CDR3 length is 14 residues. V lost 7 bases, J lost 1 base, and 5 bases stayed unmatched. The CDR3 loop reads CASGISGGQETQYF. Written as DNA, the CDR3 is TGCGCCAGCGGAATTAGCGGGGGCCAAGAGACCCAGTACTTC.

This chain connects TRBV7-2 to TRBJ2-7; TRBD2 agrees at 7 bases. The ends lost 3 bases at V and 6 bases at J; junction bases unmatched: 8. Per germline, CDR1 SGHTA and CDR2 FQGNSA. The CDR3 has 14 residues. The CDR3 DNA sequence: TGTGCCAGCAGCTTGGGCGGGAGCTGGGGCGAGCAGTACTTC. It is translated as CASSLGGSWGEQYF. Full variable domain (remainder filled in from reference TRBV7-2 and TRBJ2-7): GAGVSQSPSNKVTEKGKDVELRCDPISGHTALYWYRQSLGQGLEFLIYFQGNSAPDKSGLPSDRFSAERTGGSVSTLTIQRTQQEDSAVYLCASSLGGSWGEQYFGPGTRLTVT.

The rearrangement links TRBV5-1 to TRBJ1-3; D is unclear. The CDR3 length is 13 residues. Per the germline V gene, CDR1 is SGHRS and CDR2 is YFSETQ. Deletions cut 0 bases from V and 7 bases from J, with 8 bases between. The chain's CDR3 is CASSLDPGNTIYF. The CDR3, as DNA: TGCGCCAGCAGCTTGGATCCGGGGAACACCATATATTTT.